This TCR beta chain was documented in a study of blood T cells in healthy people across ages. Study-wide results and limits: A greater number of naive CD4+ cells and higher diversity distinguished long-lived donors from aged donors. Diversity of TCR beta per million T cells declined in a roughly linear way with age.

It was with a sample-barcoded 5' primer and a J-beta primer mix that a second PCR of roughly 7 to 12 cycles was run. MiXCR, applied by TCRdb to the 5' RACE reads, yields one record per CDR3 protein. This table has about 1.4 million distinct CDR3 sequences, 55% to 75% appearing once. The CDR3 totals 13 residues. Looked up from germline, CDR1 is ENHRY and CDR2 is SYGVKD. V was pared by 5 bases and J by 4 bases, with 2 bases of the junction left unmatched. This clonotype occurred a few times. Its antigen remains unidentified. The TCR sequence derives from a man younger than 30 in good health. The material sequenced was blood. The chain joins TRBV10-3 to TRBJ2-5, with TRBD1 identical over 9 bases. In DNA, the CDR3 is TGTGCCATCAGTCCGGGACAGGGAGAGACCCAGTACTTC. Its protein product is CAISPGQGETQYF.